This T cell receptor beta chain was documented in a study of CD8+CD57+ T cells in acquired aplastic anemia. Germline V gene sequence: CDR1 MNHEY, CDR2 SVGAGI. The V gene lost 5 bases and the J gene lost 2 bases, with 18 bases spanning the gap. CDR3 size: 16 residues. Genomic DNA, the template, was used for profiling of the TCR beta VDJ and CDR3. TCRdb reprocessed the reads via MiXCR and lists one record per CDR3 protein. The data hold hundreds of thousands of distinct CDR3 sequences, with around 82% observed a single time. Patients included in sequencing had previously demonstrated CD8+CD57+ cell expansion by flow cytometry.

This TCR was sampled from a human donor with aplastic anemia. This chain joins TRBV6-5 and TRBJ2-5; TRBD1 is a possible D gene (6 bases). Sequences were obtained from sorted CD4+, CD8+, or CD8+CD57+ T cells (not recorded which) from PBMCs. CDR3 amino acids: CASSEGVDSVQETQYF. The CDR3 DNA follows: TGTGCCAGCAGTGAAGGGGTGGACAGCGTTCAAGAGACCCAGTACTTC.